This TCR beta chain was observed in a study of response to subunit inactivated influenza vaccine. V shed 3 bases and J shed 1 base, with 12 bases lying between them. There are 15 residues in the CDR3. This clonotype showed up just a few times. Its antigen remains unidentified. Findings and limits, study-wide: Few new T cells, the authors suggested, are recruited by each seasonal influenza vaccination.

TCRdb re-analysed the RT-PCR reads in MiXCR, keeping a single row per CDR3 protein. The sample has around 520,000 distinct CDR3 sequences, 10% to 15% seen once. The chain uses TRBV12-3 or TRBV12-4 and TRBJ1-1; weak D call: TRBD1 (6 bases). The source material was PBMCs from blood, sampled on the day of vaccination. This TCR came from a man aged 45-65 years who received an inactivated influenza vaccine. DNA for the CDR3: TGTGCCAGCAGTTTGGGCTCGGGACAGAACACTGAAGCTTTCTTT. Protein: CASSLGSGQNTEAFF.